The 23 T cell receptor beta chains presented below share a single source sample, sequenced in a study of blood T cell repertoires in COVID-19. Method: immunoSEQ multiplex PCR; TCRdb's copy keeps in-frame clones and lacks some. The sample records approximately 250,000 clones, 84% being singletons. The specimen sequenced was peripheral blood. These receptors originate from a human donor in a cohort sampled during active COVID-19.

V usage is TRBV5-4 and J usage is TRBJ2-3; TRBD2 is a possible D gene (6 bases). Trimming took off 3 bases at V and 0 bases at J, with 11 bases between the two ends. The CDR3 sequence is 15 residues long. The germline V gene encodes CDR1 SGHNT and CDR2 YYREEE (reference sequence). CDR3 region: CASSSIAESTDTQYF. The CDR3 DNA reads TGTGCCAGCAGCTCCATAGCGGAGAGCACAGATACGCAGTATTTT. Supplemented by reference TRBV5-4 and TRBJ2-3, the full variable domain reads ETGVTQSPTHLIKTRGQQVTLRCSSQSGHNTVSWYQQALGQGPQFIFQYYREEENGRGNFPPRFSGLQFPNYSSELNVNALELDDSALYLCASSSIAESTDTQYFGPGTRLTVL.

The CDR3 DNA follows: TGTGCCAGCAGTGAATGGAGGCATCAGCCCCAGCATTTT. This sequence encodes CASSEWRHQPQHF. The rearrangement joins TRBV2 to TRBJ1-5; D gene uncertain. The V gene lost 2 bases and the J gene lost 5 bases, with 7 bases spanning the gap. This CDR3 has 13 amino acids. Germline V CDR1 and CDR2: SNHLY, FYNNEI.

V gene TRBV5-1 combines with J gene TRBJ2-3, with D perhaps TRBD1 (5 bases). The CDR3 has 14 amino acids. The ends were cut back, 2 bases at V and 5 bases at J, with 12 bases in the middle. Germline CDR1 and CDR2: SGHRS and YFSETQ. The CDR3 DNA is TGCGCCAGCAGCTTCCGCGAAAGGGGAGATACGCAGTATTTT. Translated: CASSFRERGDTQYF.

This chain links TRBV2 with TRBJ2-7; 8 nucleotides match TRBD2. The V gene end was trimmed by 9 bases and the J gene end by 0 bases; junction bases not matched to a gene: 7. Per the germline V gene, CDR1 is SNHLY and CDR2 is FYNNEI. The CDR3 loop spans 14 amino acids. CDR3 sequence reads: CASRIAGSSYEQYF. The CDR3 nucleotides read TGTGCCAGTCGAATAGCGGGAAGCTCCTACGAGCAGTACTTC.

The chain uses TRBV12-5 and TRBJ2-5, with TRBD1 identical over 11 bases. This CDR3 is 17 amino acids long. Germline trimming cut 6 bases from V and 3 bases from J; bases unmatched to any gene: 12. CDR1 and CDR2 (germline): LGHNT, FRNRAP. The DNA of the CDR3 is TGTGCTAGTGGACCCACCGGGACAGGGGGTGGAAAAGAGACCCAGTACTTC. Protein product: CASGPTGTGGGKETQYF.

This clone was recorded only once. The V call is TRBV4-2, the J call TRBJ2-7, with TRBD2 identical over 11 bases. Losses at the gene ends were 0 bases for V and 4 bases for J; bases not matched to a gene: 8. The CDR3 runs 17 residues. Germline loops: CDR1 LGHNA, CDR2 YNFKEQ. CDR3 sequence: CASSQDVTSGTLYEQYF. In DNA form, the CDR3 reads TGTGCCAGCAGCCAAGACGTGACTAGCGGGACCCTTTACGAGCAGTACTTC.

V usage is TRBV24-1 and J usage is TRBJ2-6; the D gene is possibly TRBD1 (6 bases). This CDR3 is 17 amino acids long. The ends were cut back, 5 bases at V and 0 bases at J, with 13 bases in the middle. Per the germline V gene, CDR1 is KGHDR and CDR2 is SFDVKD. In DNA, the CDR3 is TGTGCCACCAGTGTTATGTACAGGGTCTCTGGGGCCAACGTCCTGACTTTC. Translated, it gives CATSVMYRVSGANVLTF.

The CDR3 is CASSGRQGRPNTGELFF. In DNA, the CDR3 is TGTGCCAGCAGCGGGCGCCAGGGAAGGCCCAACACCGGGGAGCTGTTTTTT. The genes are TRBV7-8 and TRBJ2-2; weak D call: TRBD1 (5 bases). The germline V and J ends were trimmed by 5 bases and 2 bases, with 18 bases remaining between them. The CDR3 spans 17 residues. Germline values: CDR1 SGHVS, CDR2 FQNEAQ.

The chain has TRBV5-1 and TRBJ1-1; D gene ambiguous. Germline V CDR1 and CDR2: SGHRS, YFSETQ. The V end lost 4 bases, the J end lost 1 base, and 11 bases lay between the germline ends. CDR3 length: 14 residues. The CDR3 protein is CASSRNDWNTEAFF. The CDR3, as DNA: TGCGCCAGCAGCAGAAATGACTGGAACACTGAAGCTTTCTTT.

CDR3 amino acids: CASLLFGTPYGYTF. The CDR3 DNA reads TGTGCCAGCCTCCTCTTTGGGACTCCTTATGGCTACACCTTC. This chain joins TRBV13 and TRBJ1-2, with D tentatively TRBD1 (5 bases). There are 14 residues in the CDR3. Trimming cost V 8 bases and J 5 bases, with 18 bases left between them. In germline, CDR1 is PRHDT, CDR2 FYEKMQ (reference sequence).

The V gene is TRBV2, the J gene TRBJ1-2; the D is unclear. CDR3 length equals 12 residues. Germline loops: CDR1 SNHLY, CDR2 FYNNEI. V lost 6 bases and J 7 bases, leaving 12 bases between the germline ends. The CDR3 coding sequence is TGTGCCAGCAGGGAAAGCGGACGTGGCTACACCTTC. Encoded protein: CASRESGRGYTF.

This chain joins TRBV7-9 and TRBJ2-3; D not resolved. CDR1 is SEHNR and CDR2 is FQNEAQ in the germline V gene (reference sequence). The V gene lost 4 bases and the J gene lost 0 bases, with 8 bases spanning the gap. The CDR3 is made up of 14 amino acids. This chain's CDR3 is CASSYTTSTDTQYF. DNA of the CDR3: TGTGCCAGCAGCTACACTACTAGCACAGATACGCAGTATTTT.

V is TRBV9 and J is TRBJ1-5, with 9 bases fitting TRBD1. J gave up 5 bases and V 4 bases, and 4 bases lay outside the gene matches. Looked up from germline, CDR1 is SGDLS and CDR2 is YYNGEE. This CDR3 contains 14 residues. CDR3 coding DNA: TGTGCCAGCAGCACGACAGGGGGGCATCAGCCCCAGCATTTT. Protein: CASSTTGGHQPQHF.

This clone was counted once. The gene calls are TRBV11-2 and TRBJ2-1; no firm D call. V was trimmed by 3 bases and J by 3 bases, leaving 6 bases between them. CDR3 length equals 13 residues. CDR1 and CDR2 from the germline V gene are SGHAT and FQNNGV. The CDR3 is CASSFYSYNEQFF. CDR3 in DNA: TGTGCCAGCAGCTTTTACAGCTACAATGAGCAGTTCTTC.

This sequence joins TRBV27 and TRBJ1-4, with TRBD1 matching over 7 bases. CDR3 size: 16 residues. The germline V gene has CDR1 MNHEY and CDR2 SMNVEV (reference sequence). V was clipped by 6 bases and J by 2 bases; unmatched bases: 9. The CDR3 loop is CASRRQGSGTNEKLFF. The CDR3 DNA sequence: TGTGCCAGCAGAAGACAGGGAAGTGGTACTAATGAAAAACTGTTTTTT.

The chain combines TRBV19 with TRBJ2-5; TRBD2 matches at 7 bases. The V segment lost 4 bases and the J segment 7 bases; nucleotides outside the gene matches: 0. The CDR3 totals 11 residues. Per the germline V gene, CDR1 is LNHDA and CDR2 is SQIVND (reference sequence). CDR3 amino acids: CASSRGGTQYF. The DNA of the CDR3 is TGTGCCAGTAGTAGGGGGGGGACCCAGTACTTC.

This sequence joins TRBV12-3 or TRBV12-4 and TRBJ2-7, with a tentative D call TRBD2 (5 bases). This CDR3 is 13 amino acids long. V lost 5 bases to trimming and J lost 7 bases, with 15 bases between them. This CDR3 is CASSQILGVEQYF. The CDR3 DNA reads TGTGCCAGCAGTCAAATACTCGGGGTGGAGCAGTACTTC.

The chain carries TRBV9 and TRBJ2-7; 9 bases are shared with TRBD2. CDR3 length: 14 residues. The trim removed 0 bases at V and 4 bases at J, leaving 2 bases unmatched. CDR1 and CDR2 from the germline V gene are SGDLS and YYNGEE. Here the CDR3 DNA reads TGTGCCAGCAGCGTAGGCGGGAGGGCTTACGAGCAGTACTTC. Protein sequence: CASSVGGRAYEQYF. Combining the CDR3 with reference TRBV9 and TRBJ2-7 gives the whole variable domain DSGVTQTPKHLITATGQRVTLRCSPRSGDLSVYWYQQSLDQGLQFLIQYYNGEERAKGNILERFSAQQFPDLHSELNLSSLELGDSALYFCASSVGGRAYEQYFGPGTRLTVT.

The V gene is TRBV18, the J gene TRBJ2-1; TRBD2 matches at 8 bases. Trimming cost V 2 bases and J 3 bases; bases outside gene matches: 6. CDR3 size: 16 residues. Looked up from germline, CDR1 is KGHSH and CDR2 is LQKENI. This chain's CDR3 is CASSPGGTRVYNEQFF. For the CDR3, the DNA is TGTGCCAGCTCACCAGGGGGGACTAGAGTCTACAATGAGCAGTTCTTC.

The V call is TRBV10-3, the J call TRBJ1-2; D unclear. The CDR3 has 11 amino acids. V lost 11 bases and J lost 4, with 11 bases in between. Germline V gene data show CDR1 as ENHRY and CDR2 as SYGVKD. As DNA, the CDR3 is TGTGCCCTCGGGGATGGCTATGGCTACACCTTC. Protein product: CALGDGYGYTF.

V usage is TRBV5-1 and J usage is TRBJ2-3; TRBD1 is a possible D gene (6 bases). CDR3 size: 13 residues. Trimming removed 4 bases at V and 7 bases at J, with 13 bases between. Germline loops: CDR1 SGHRS, CDR2 YFSETQ. Here the CDR3 DNA reads TGCGCCAGCAGCATCCGGGACACCCATACGCAGTATTTT. It translates to CASSIRDTHTQYF. The whole variable domain, remainder taken from reference TRBV5-1 and TRBJ2-3, is KAGVTQTPRYLIKTRGQQVTLSCSPISGHRSVSWYQQTPGQGLQFLFEYFSETQRNKGNFPGRFSGRQFSNSRSEMNVSTLELGDSALYLCASSIRDTHTQYFGPGTRLTVL.

The chain employs TRBV12-3 or TRBV12-4 and TRBJ1-1; tentatively, D is TRBD1 (5 bases). V was trimmed by 10 bases and J by 1 base, leaving 7 bases between them. The CDR3 is 11 amino acids. The CDR3 reads CATRGNTEAFF. CDR3 DNA: TGTGCCACTAGGGGGAACACTGAAGCTTTCTTT.

This sequence joins TRBV5-1 and TRBJ2-2; TRBD2 agrees at 8 bases. The CDR3 is 15 amino acids. Germline loops: CDR1 SGHRS, CDR2 YFSETQ. V lost 3 bases, J lost 5 bases, and 6 bases stayed unmatched. CDR3 residues: CASSYRGGLTGELFF. In nucleotides, the CDR3 is TGCGCCAGCAGCTACCGCGGGGGGTTGACCGGGGAGCTGTTTTTT.